The T cell receptor beta chain under discussion was sequenced for a study of vaccination and CD4 T cells after COVID-19. For the study at large: After nasal swab PCR-confirmed SARS-CoV-2, under 10 convalescents had mild disease and one severe. Six males and four females, two of them Hispanic, were enrolled as convalescents. Notes on the study in general: Convalescent patients gained a median 86.3% of their reactive clones only post-vaccination. Post-infection sampling omitted early timepoints and covered relatively few convalescent patients.

Details on this clonotype: As yet, its antigen is unknown.

From the PCR reads, TCRdb called clonotypes with MiXCR, one entry per CDR3 protein. The sample contains roughly 14,000 distinct CDR3 sequences, over 65% of which appear only once. The sequence came from a human donor who had recovered from COVID-19. The material was CD4+ T cells from blood, obtained after SARS-CoV-2 vaccination.

The CDR3, as DNA: TGTGCCAGCAGTTGGACAGGGGCGGACACTGAAGCTTTCTTT. Translated, it gives CASSWTGADTEAFF. The chain combines TRBV7-2 with TRBJ1-1, with 9 bases matching TRBD1. From germline, CDR1 is SGHTA and CDR2 FQGNSA. The CDR3 is 14 residues long. J gave up 3 bases and V 6 bases, and 5 bases lay outside the gene matches.